The clone carrying this T cell receptor beta chain has a count of ten or more. Its antigen is unknown. Genomic DNA served as template for TCR beta VDJ and CDR3 profiling. TCRdb processed the reads anew with MiXCR; each CDR3 protein has one entry. The table shows more than 250,000 distinct CDR3 sequences, with 55% to 65% occurring only once. The entry originates in a study of CD8+CD57+ T cells in acquired aplastic anemia. The overall study: When averaged, DNA from sorted CD4+ and CD8+ cells came to 3 to 4 ug. Whole-study findings and limits: Found in both controls and patients were approximately 29 CD8+ CDR3 sequences. No significant difference in CD8+ Simpson's diversity was found between patients and controls.

The V gene's germline CDR1 is SGHVS and CDR2 FQNEAQ. Unmatched junction bases numbered 8, after V lost 1 base and J lost 5 bases. The CDR3 covers 15 residues. The rearrangement uses TRBV7-8 and TRBJ2-7, with 7 bases lining up with TRBD2. The TCR comes from a human donor with severe aplastic anemia or a healthy control (not recorded which). Sequences were obtained from sorted CD4+, CD8+, or CD8+CD57+ T cells (not recorded which) from PBMCs. Written as DNA, the CDR3 is TGTGCCAGCAGCTTAGTAGGGCGGGGGAACAACGAGCAGTACTTC. Translating gives CASSLVGRGNNEQYF. The variable domain in full, with the rest retrieved from reference TRBV7-8 and TRBJ2-7, is GAGVSQSPRYKVAKRGQDVALRCDPISGHVSLFWYQQALGQGPEFLTYFQNEAQLDKSGLPSDRFFAERPEGSVSTLKIQRTQQEDSAVYLCASSLVGRGNNEQYFGPGTRLTVT.